These T cell receptor beta chains were read from a single sample in a study of beta chain features in type 1 diabetes. Using immunoSEQ multiplex PCR, the repertoire was profiled, and TCRdb retains in-frame clones only, with some absent. The table lists 810,000 or so clones, roughly a sixth of them singletons. Sequences were obtained from naive CD4+ T cells from blood. These receptors originate from a woman aged 18-29 years in good health. Each CDR3 is given with its conserved first and last residue. A D gene is named only where the DNA matches it firmly. The size field is filled for only some rows; it gives once, few, many or a size class.

J: TRBJ2-1; V: TRBV11-1; size: NA; D: TRBD2; DNA: TGTGCCAGCAGCGGGACTAGCGGGAGACATGAGCAGTTCTTC; CDR3: CASSGTSGRHEQFF
J: TRBJ2-7; V: TRBV18; size: few; D: TRBD2; DNA: TGTGCCAGCTCACCACTACTAGCGGGAAGCTACGAGCAGTACTTC; CDR3: CASSPLLAGSYEQYF
J: TRBJ2-7; V: TRBV7-3; size: NA; D: TRBD1; DNA: TGTGCCAGCAGCTTGGCCGGGACAGGGGCCTACGAGCAGTACTTC; CDR3: CASSLAGTGAYEQYF
J: TRBJ2-7; V: TRBV7-2; size: few; D: NA; DNA: TGTGCCAGCAGCTTAGGAGGGGTATACGAGCAGTACTTC; CDR3: CASSLGGVYEQYF
J: TRBJ2-7; V: TRBV6-5; size: NA; D: NA; DNA: TGTGCCAGCAGTTACTCTTGGGGACCAAGGAACGAGCAGTACTTC; CDR3: CASSYSWGPRNEQYF
J: TRBJ2-7; V: TRBV28; size: few; D: TRBD1; DNA: TGTGCCAGCAACAGGGGTCTGTACGAGCAGTACTTC; CDR3: CASNRGLYEQYF
J: TRBJ2-5; V: TRBV19; size: few; D: NA; DNA: TGTGCCACACGGGGGGCAGACCAAGAGACCCAGTACTTC; CDR3: CATRGADQETQYF
J: TRBJ1-4; V: TRBV29-1; size: few; D: NA; DNA: TGCAGCGTTGTAATATTCATCGGGAAAAGGGGCCTAAGGGAAAAACTGTTTTTT; CDR3: CSVVIFIGKRGLREKLFF
J: TRBJ2-3; V: TRBV7-2; size: NA; D: TRBD2; DNA: TGTGCCAGCAGCCCCTCTACTAGCGGGAGTCGGTTCACAGATACGCAGTATTTT; CDR3: CASSPSTSGSRFTDTQYF
J: TRBJ1-5; V: TRBV27; size: NA; D: NA; DNA: TGTGCCAGCAGTTTATATTCAGGGTATCAGCCCCAGCATTTT; CDR3: CASSLYSGYQPQHF
J: TRBJ1-4; V: TRBV6-5; size: NA; D: TRBD1; DNA: TGTGCCAGCCGGGACAGCACAACTAATGAAAAACTGTTTTTT; CDR3: CASRDSTTNEKLFF
J: TRBJ2-7; V: TRBV4-3; size: NA; D: NA; DNA: TGCGCCAGCAGCCCGGGACCGTCGTTAGTGGAGCAGTACTTC; CDR3: CASSPGPSLVEQYF
J: TRBJ2-1; V: TRBV15; size: NA; D: TRBD2; DNA: TGTGCCACCAGCAGAGATTTTCCGGGACTAGCGGGAGATGAGCAGTTCTTC; CDR3: CATSRDFPGLAGDEQFF
J: TRBJ2-3; V: TRBV4-3; size: NA; D: TRBD2; DNA: TGCGCCAGCAGCCAAGTTCTAGCGGGCACAGATACGCAGTATTTT; CDR3: CASSQVLAGTDTQYF
J: TRBJ2-6; V: TRBV7-3; size: NA; D: NA; DNA: TGTGCCAGCAGCCGGACATCTGGGTCTGGGGCCAACGTCCTGACTTTC; CDR3: CASSRTSGSGANVLTF
J: TRBJ2-3; V: TRBV7-2; size: NA; D: NA; DNA: TGTGCCAGCAGCGGTAGAGGAGATACGCAGTATTTT; CDR3: CASSGRGDTQYF
J: TRBJ1-1; V: TRBV18; size: NA; D: NA; DNA: TGTGCCAGCTCGCTTCAAACGAACACTGAAGCTTTCTTT; CDR3: CASSLQTNTEAFF
J: TRBJ2-3; V: TRBV13; size: few; D: NA; DNA: TGTGCCAGCAGCAGTAAAAGGGGCACAGATACGCAGTATTTT; CDR3: CASSSKRGTDTQYF
J: TRBJ2-7; V: TRBV7-2; size: NA; D: NA; DNA: TGTGCCAGCAGCTTATCCCCTATCTACGAGCAGTACTTC; CDR3: CASSLSPIYEQYF
J: TRBJ1-5; V: TRBV28; size: NA; D: NA; DNA: TGTGCCAGCAGTCCCTTGACAGGAGTGAATCAGCCCCAGCATTTT; CDR3: CASSPLTGVNQPQHF
J: TRBJ1-2; V: TRBV10-3; size: NA; D: NA; DNA: TGTGCCAGCAGTTACCGGGGGAGCGGCTACACCTTC; CDR3: CASSYRGSGYTF
J: TRBJ1-2; V: TRBV28; size: few; D: NA; DNA: TGTGCCAGCAGTCCCGGGGTCTATGGCTACACCTTC; CDR3: CASSPGVYGYTF
J: TRBJ2-3; V: TRBV5-1; size: NA; D: NA; DNA: TGCGCCAGCAGGCCGGGCGGGAACACAGATACGCAGTATTTT; CDR3: CASRPGGNTDTQYF
J: TRBJ2-7; V: TRBV9; size: few; D: NA; DNA: TGTGCCAGCAGCCCCGTCCGGCAGGCCGGATCCTACGAGCAGTACTTC; CDR3: CASSPVRQAGSYEQYF
J: TRBJ2-5; V: TRBV11-1; size: NA; D: NA; DNA: TGTGCCAGCAGCTTTTTCCAAGAGACCCAGTACTTC; CDR3: CASSFFQETQYF
J: TRBJ2-3; V: TRBV11-2; size: few; D: NA; DNA: TGTGCCAGCAGCTTACCAGGTACAGATACGCAGTATTTT; CDR3: CASSLPGTDTQYF
J: TRBJ2-7; V: TRBV28; size: NA; D: NA; DNA: TGTGCCAGCAGTTTAACCGACTACGAGCAGTACTTC; CDR3: CASSLTDYEQYF
J: TRBJ2-1; V: TRBV7-2; size: few; D: NA; DNA: TGTGCCAGCAGCTTAGTCCCGACTATGATCGACGGTGAGCAGTTCTTC; CDR3: CASSLVPTMIDGEQFF
J: TRBJ2-3; V: TRBV5-1; size: few; D: TRBD2; DNA: TGCGCCAGCAGCTCCAGCTTAGCGGGAGACGCAGATACGCAGTATTTT; CDR3: CASSSSLAGDADTQYF
J: TRBJ2-3; V: TRBV7-8; size: NA; D: NA; DNA: TGTGCCAGCAGCCCGGACGGGGTGTATAGTACGCAGTATTTT; CDR3: CASSPDGVYSTQYF
J: TRBJ2-7; V: TRBV4-3; size: NA; D: NA; DNA: TGCGCCAGCAGCCAGGGTAGGGCCTCAAATCGCTACGAGCAGTACTTC; CDR3: CASSQGRASNRYEQYF
J: TRBJ2-6; V: TRBV18; size: few; D: NA; DNA: TGTGCCAGCTCACCACCCGGACTGACCTCTGGGGCCAACGTCCTGACTTTC; CDR3: CASSPPGLTSGANVLTF
J: TRBJ2-6; V: TRBV28; size: few; D: TRBD1; DNA: TGTGCCAGCCGGCGGACAGGGGGGACTTTCTCTCTCTCTGGGGCCAACGTCCTGACTTTC; CDR3: CASRRTGGTFSLSGANVLTF
J: TRBJ2-1; V: TRBV9; size: NA; D: TRBD2; DNA: TGTGCCAGCAGCGTCCTTAGCGGGAATTTGAATGAGCAGTTCTTC; CDR3: CASSVLSGNLNEQFF
J: TRBJ2-5; V: TRBV25-1; size: few; D: TRBD2; DNA: TGTGCCACCTACACCGCGGGAGTATCAGGAGAGACCCAGTACTTC; CDR3: CATYTAGVSGETQYF
J: TRBJ1-2; V: TRBV28; size: NA; D: NA; DNA: TGTGCCAGCAGTTTATACGGAGGGTATGGCTACACCTTC; CDR3: CASSLYGGYGYTF
J: TRBJ1-1; V: TRBV20-1; size: NA; D: NA; DNA: TGCAGTGCCTCGCGGAACACTGAAGCTTTCTTT; CDR3: CSASRNTEAFF
J: TRBJ2-7; V: TRBV9; size: few; D: NA; DNA: TGTGCCAGCAGCGTAGGTTCAGATAGCTCCTACGAGCAGTACTTC; CDR3: CASSVGSDSSYEQYF
J: TRBJ1-5; V: TRBV13; size: NA; D: NA; DNA: TGTGCCAGCAGCGCCGGGTATAGCAATCAGCCCCAGCATTTT; CDR3: CASSAGYSNQPQHF
J: TRBJ2-5; V: TRBV5-4; size: few; D: NA; DNA: TGTGCCAGCAGCCCGGGACACCGTCGTGTTGGGACCCAGTACTTC; CDR3: CASSPGHRRVGTQYF
J: TRBJ1-2; V: TRBV27; size: NA; D: TRBD1; DNA: TGTGCCAGCAGGGTCACAGGGGGCCCAACCTATGGCTACACCTTC; CDR3: CASRVTGGPTYGYTF
J: TRBJ2-7; V: TRBV19; size: few; D: TRBD1; DNA: TGTGCCAGTAGTATAGTCGGGGACAGGGACTACGAGCAGTACTTC; CDR3: CASSIVGDRDYEQYF
J: TRBJ2-7; V: TRBV2; size: NA; D: NA; DNA: TGTGCCAGCGCAGTGCCCGGTTCCTACGAGCAGTACTTC; CDR3: CASAVPGSYEQYF
J: TRBJ2-2; V: TRBV28; size: NA; D: TRBD2; DNA: TGTGCCAGCAGTCTTTATTCTTCCAGCGGGATTGGCGGGGAGCTGTTTTTT; CDR3: CASSLYSSSGIGGELFF
J: TRBJ1-4; V: TRBV5-1; size: NA; D: TRBD1; DNA: TGCGCCAGCAGCCGGGACAGCTCTAATGAAAAACTGTTTTTT; CDR3: CASSRDSSNEKLFF
J: TRBJ2-2; V: TRBV2; size: once; D: TRBD1; DNA: TGTGCCAGCAGCGACAGGGGATCCGGGGAGCTGTTTTTT; CDR3: CASSDRGSGELFF
J: TRBJ2-7; V: TRBV6-5; size: few; D: NA; DNA: TGTGCCAGCAGGGTAGCCTCCTACGAGCAGTACTTC; CDR3: CASRVASYEQYF
J: TRBJ2-1; V: TRBV9; size: NA; D: TRBD2; DNA: TGTGCCAGCAGCTTTACTAGCGGGAGGGCCGGGTCCTACAATGAGCAGTTCTTC; CDR3: CASSFTSGRAGSYNEQFF
J: TRBJ2-7; V: TRBV6-5; size: few; D: TRBD2; DNA: TGTGCCGTCCAGAGACTAGCGGGTGCGTCCTACGAGCAGTACTTC; CDR3: CAVQRLAGASYEQYF
J: TRBJ2-7; V: TRBV27; size: few; D: TRBD1; DNA: TGTGCCAGCAGCCACAGGGGTTTCGACGAGCAGTACTTC; CDR3: CASSHRGFDEQYF
J: TRBJ2-5; V: TRBV18; size: NA; D: NA; DNA: TGTGCCAGCTCACCTTCTGTCGAAGAGACCCAGTACTTC; CDR3: CASSPSVEETQYF
J: TRBJ2-3; V: TRBV6-5; size: NA; D: TRBD2; DNA: TGTGCCAGCAGTTCAGAGCGGGGTCGTCGCGCAGATACGCAGTATTTT; CDR3: CASSSERGRRADTQYF
J: TRBJ1-1; V: TRBV7-9; size: NA; D: NA; DNA: TGTGCCAGCAGCCATGAGTGGGGCACTGAAGCTTTCTTT; CDR3: CASSHEWGTEAFF